Following are 23 T cell receptor beta chains from one sample sequenced in a study of T cells in Graves' hyperthyroidism and ophthalmopathy. Amplified TCR beta CDR3 regions derived from RNA transcripts. First-round RT-PCR of the TCR CDR3 relied on the HTBI primer set. TCRdb called the multiplex PCR reads again in MiXCR, with one record for every CDR3 protein. The repertoire holds about 580,000 distinct CDR3 sequences, around 13% seen once, with 5.8% in the top ten. The sequenced material came from blood. These receptors all come from a woman aged 25 to 39 with Graves' hyperthyroidism that later progressed to Graves' ophthalmopathy.

This clonotype was counted at least ten times. The chain couples TRBV6-1 to TRBJ1-2, with 7 bases aligning to TRBD1. CDR3 length: 16 amino acids. Germline CDR1 and CDR2: MNHNS and SASEGT. V trimming: 6 bases; J trimming: 4 bases; junction bases outside the gene matches: 14. This chain's CDR3 is CASSPRTGEGAYGYTF. CDR3 DNA sequence: TGTGCCAGCAGCCCACGGACAGGAGAGGGGGCCTATGGCTACACCTTC.

Ten or more counts support this clonotype. The chain recombines TRBV11-3 with TRBJ2-3; D may be TRBD1 or TRBD2 (5 bases each). The CDR3 is 14 residues long. The germline gives CDR1 SGHNT, CDR2 YENEEA. V was pared by 8 bases and J by 7 bases, with 19 bases between. The CDR3 loop is CASFGAGRPNTQYF. In nucleotides, the CDR3 is TGTGCCAGCTTCGGGGCGGGCCGCCCGAATACGCAGTATTTT.

The chain is built from TRBV28 and TRBJ2-1, with TRBD2 matching 8 bases. Germline CDR1 reads MDHEN; CDR2 reads SYDVKM. CDR3 size: 16 residues. V was clipped by 6 bases and J by 6 bases; unmatched bases: 13. The CDR3 nucleotides read TGTGCCAGCAGCTTAGATCCACTAGCGGAATTCAATGAGCAGTTCTTC. Its translation is CASSLDPLAEFNEQFF.

As DNA, the CDR3 is TGCGCCAGCAGCCAGGGGACAGGGGGGCATCAGCCCCAGCATTTT. It encodes CASSQGTGGHQPQHF. V usage is TRBV4-3 and J usage is TRBJ1-5, with TRBD1 matching over 11 bases. The CDR3 loop spans 15 amino acids. Germline lookup yields CDR1 LGHNA and CDR2 YSLEER. With V trimmed by 3 bases and J by 5 bases, 3 bases remained unmatched.

This clonotype came up many times. The chain joins TRBV27 to TRBJ2-7, with 11 bases lining up with TRBD1. The CDR3 is made up of 15 amino acids. CDR1 is MNHEY, CDR2 SMNVEV, per germline (reference sequence). Unmatched junction bases numbered 9, after V lost 5 bases and J lost 6 bases. The chain's CDR3 is CASSKSGTGGSEQYF. DNA of the CDR3: TGTGCCAGCAGTAAATCCGGGACAGGGGGGAGCGAGCAGTACTTC.

A few counts support this clonotype. The rearrangement uses TRBV6-1 and TRBJ1-5; possibly TRBD1 for D (6 bases). The length of the CDR3 is 16 residues. From germline, CDR1 is MNHNS and CDR2 SASEGT. Trimming pared 2 bases from V and 2 bases from J, leaving 13 bases between. The DNA for the CDR3 is TGTGCCAGCAGTGAATGGACAGATTCCGGCAATCAGCCCCAGCATTTT. Its protein product is CASSEWTDSGNQPQHF.

The rearrangement joins TRBV29-1 to TRBJ2-4; 8 bases are shared with TRBD2. The CDR3 runs 15 residues. Unmatched junction bases numbered 11, after V lost 4 bases and J lost 6 bases. Germline CDR1 is SQVTM and CDR2 is ANQGSEA. The CDR3 spells CSVVGLGGGGNIQYF. CDR3 DNA sequence: TGCAGCGTTGTTGGTCTCGGGGGGGGCGGAAACATTCAGTACTTC.

The CDR3: CAWGTGDGYTF. The CDR3 coding sequence is TGTGCCTGGGGAACAGGGGATGGCTACACCTTC. V and J are TRBV30 and TRBJ1-2; 7 bases match TRBD1. The germline V gene has CDR1 GTSNPN and CDR2 SVGIG (reference sequence). CDR3 length: 11 residues. The J segment lost 6 bases and the V segment lost 5 bases, leaving 3 bases of the junction unmatched.

The J gene is TRBJ1-2, the V gene TRBV6-5; D possibly corresponds to TRBD1 (5 bases). The CDR3 length is 13 residues. With 2 bases removed from V and 5 bases from J, the gap between germline ends came to 9 bases. Germline CDR1 reads MNHEY; CDR2 reads SVGAGI. The DNA of the CDR3 is TGTGCCAGCAGTTACGAGGGGTTGTATGGCTACACCTTC. Translating gives CASSYEGLYGYTF.

The V gene is TRBV6-1, the J gene TRBJ1-4; 11 nucleotides align to TRBD1. Germline V CDR1 and CDR2: MNHNS, SASEGT. Trimming removed 6 bases from V and 3 bases from J; junction bases left unmatched: 9. The CDR3 runs to 17 residues. The CDR3 region is CASRPGTGGNPNEKLFF. The CDR3 DNA follows: TGTGCCAGCAGGCCCGGGACAGGGGGAAATCCTAATGAAAAACTGTTTTTT.

This clonotype has at least ten counts. The CDR3 bases are TGTGCCAGCAGCCTCAGGGGGGATAACGGCTACACCTTC. Encoded protein: CASSLRGDNGYTF. The chain carries TRBV11-3 and TRBJ1-2; 7 nucleotides agree with TRBD1. This CDR3 region has 13 residues. The junction had 8 bases not matched to a gene; V was cut back by 5 bases and J by 8 bases. Germline values: CDR1 SGHNT, CDR2 YENEEA.

The V and J genes are TRBV3-1 and TRBJ2-7; maybe TRBD2 (6 bases). Trimming cost V 4 bases and J 4 bases, with 11 bases left between them. Germline V gene sequence: CDR1 LGHDT, CDR2 YNNKEL (reference sequence). This CDR3 has 13 amino acids. In nucleotides, the CDR3 is TGTGCCAGCAGCCTACGGGGGAGGTACGAGCAGTACTTC. It specifies CASSLRGRYEQYF.

In its sample, this clonotype was seen a few times. This chain connects TRBV28 to TRBJ2-4; tentatively, D is TRBD1 (6 bases). CDR3 length: 12 residues. The germline CDR1 and CDR2 sequences are MDHEN and SYDVKM. V shed 7 bases and J shed 5 bases, with 9 bases lying between them. The CDR3 region is CASKGVENIQYF. Written as DNA, the CDR3 is TGTGCCAGCAAGGGGGTGGAAAACATTCAGTACTTC.

This clonotype was seen a few times. One junction end does not reproduce the germline sequence, and a read error may be involved. The rearrangement links TRBV5-1 to TRBJ2-3; D gene unclear. Per germline, CDR1 SGHRS and CDR2 YFSETQ. The CDR3 covers 12 residues. Here the CDR3 DNA reads TGCGTCAGCAGCTTGGACGGGGATACGCAGTATTTT. This encodes CVSSLDGDTQYF.

This clonotype was counted many times. The rearrangement uses TRBV14 and TRBJ1-6; D is uncertain. The CDR3 spans 13 residues. Trimming removed 3 bases from V and 10 bases from J, with 10 bases in between. Germline CDR1 is SGHDN and CDR2 is FVKESK. CDR3 sequence: CASSHGLRSPLHF. The CDR3 nucleotides read TGTGCCAGCAGCCACGGGTTGCGCTCACCCCTCCACTTT.

Only a few counts were recorded for this clonotype. The chain combines TRBV20-1 with TRBJ2-1; 12 bases are a match to TRBD1. The CDR3 sequence is 15 residues long. V lost 5 bases, J lost 9 bases, and 11 bases stayed unmatched. Germline assignment: CDR1 DFQATT and CDR2 SNEGSKA (reference sequence). This CDR3 is CSAAGDRGQFGEQFF. The CDR3 DNA reads as TGCAGTGCTGCGGGGGACAGGGGGCAGTTCGGTGAGCAGTTCTTC.

Ten or more counts support this clonotype. The rearrangement links TRBV29-1 to TRBJ2-7; D not certain. V was trimmed by 2 bases and J by 0 bases, leaving 11 bases between them. Germline V CDR1 and CDR2: SQVTM, ANQGSEA. The CDR3 sequence is 14 residues long. CDR3 nucleotides: TGCAGCGTTGAATTTGAACAGAGCTCCTACGAGCAGTACTTC. Protein product: CSVEFEQSSYEQYF.

This clonotype appeared many times. This chain connects TRBV3-1 to TRBJ2-3; a weak D match, TRBD1 (6 bases). From germline, CDR1 is LGHDT and CDR2 YNNKEL (reference sequence). The CDR3 is 14 amino acids. Trimming shortened V by 4 bases and J by 2 bases, and 10 bases separated the two germline ends. The CDR3 spells CASSLQGFTDTQYF. The DNA for the CDR3 is TGTGCCAGCAGCCTACAGGGCTTCACAGATACGCAGTATTTT.

This clonotype was detected ten times or more. V and J are TRBV6-1 and TRBJ1-2; perhaps TRBD1 as D (6 bases). The V gene lost 6 bases and the J gene lost 6 bases, with 20 bases spanning the gap. CDR1 and CDR2 (germline): MNHNS, SASEGT. The CDR3 is made up of 15 amino acids. The CDR3 DNA reads as TGTGCCAGCAGCTGGGGGAACAGCGAGGGGGATGGCTACACCTTC. The encoded protein is CASSWGNSEGDGYTF.

This clonotype occurred many times. The gene calls are TRBV19 and TRBJ1-1; a possible D gene is TRBD1 (6 bases). CDR1 is LNHDA, CDR2 SQIVND, per germline (reference sequence). The CDR3 runs 14 residues. Trimming took off 2 bases at V and 3 bases at J, with 10 bases between the two ends. The CDR3 DNA sequence: TGTGCCAGTAGTATATCGGCAGGGGACACTGAAGCTTTCTTT. Translating gives CASSISAGDTEAFF.

This clonotype has at least ten counts. This chain uses TRBV6-1 with TRBJ2-1; D is ambiguous. The germline V and J ends were trimmed by 5 bases and 6 bases, with 14 bases remaining between them. The CDR3 covers 14 residues. The germline V gene has CDR1 MNHNS and CDR2 SASEGT. The CDR3 DNA reads as TGTGCCAGCAGTCCCAGCTTCCACCCCAATGAGCAGTTCTTC. Translation: CASSPSFHPNEQFF.

This clonotype occurred a few times. The chain carries TRBV19 and TRBJ2-1; tentative D call: TRBD2 (6 bases). The V end lost 3 bases, the J end lost 1 base, and 13 bases lay between the germline ends. This CDR3 has 16 amino acids. The germline CDR1 and CDR2 sequences are LNHDA and SQIVND (reference sequence). The CDR3 nucleotides read TGTGCCAGTAGTATTTGGGGACTCATTTCCTACAATGAGCAGTTCTTC. Amino acids: CASSIWGLISYNEQFF.

This chain connects TRBV6-5 to TRBJ1-2; 11 nucleotides line up with TRBD1. Looked up from germline, CDR1 is MNHEY and CDR2 is SVGAGI. The CDR3 covers 17 residues. Unmatched junction bases numbered 6, after V lost 2 bases and J lost 1 base. The CDR3, as DNA: TGTGCCAGCAGTTACCGGGGACAGGGGGTTATTAACTATGGCTACACCTTC. Encoded protein: CASSYRGQGVINYGYTF.